A selection of T cell receptor beta chains follows, all from one sample in a study of OX40 agonist ivuxolimab in advanced cancers. Assay used: immunoSEQ multiplex PCR; TCRdb lists only in-frame clones, some missing. The repertoire includes approximately 72,000 clones, 88% of them detected once, and 0.8% to 0.9% sits in the top ten. The material sequenced was CD4+ or CD8+ T cells sorted from blood, taken in a trial of the OX40 agonist ivuxolimab. These receptors all come from an adult with an advanced solid tumor such as melanoma, head and neck, liver or kidney cancer. The CDR3 runs from the conserved cysteine through the conserved F or W. Fields, in order: D gene, clone size, J gene, V gene, CDR3 protein, CDR3 DNA. The D gene is left open where the match is weak. Size values are once, few and many counts, or a class for expanded clones, and some rows have none.

>.|.|TRBJ2-3|TRBV18
CASSPPGRGTDTQYF
TGTGCCAGCTCACCACCGGGCAGGGGCACAGATACGCAGTATTTT
>.|.|TRBJ2-2|TRBV7-2
CASSLFLSVNTGELFF
TGTGCCAGCAGCTTATTCCTGTCGGTGAACACCGGGGAGCTGTTTTTT
>TRBD2|.|TRBJ2-7|TRBV27
CASSPGLAREQYF
TGTGCCAGCAGTCCGGGACTAGCCCGGGAGCAGTACTTC
>.|.|TRBJ1-5|TRBV28
CASSLEAAGQPQHF
TGTGCCAGCAGTTTAGAGGCGGCGGGCCAGCCCCAGCATTTT
>.|.|TRBJ1-4|TRBV30
CAWSVEGRGYEKLFF
TGTGCCTGGAGTGTCGAAGGAAGGGGCTATGAAAAACTGTTTTTT
>TRBD2|.|TRBJ2-5|TRBV5-4
CASSPGTTLVGTQYF
TGTGCCAGCAGCCCCGGGACTACGCTTGTAGGGACCCAGTACTTC
>TRBD1|once|TRBJ2-1|TRBV7-2
CASSLFPGQGSNEQFF
TGTGCCAGCAGCTTATTTCCGGGACAGGGCTCCAATGAGCAGTTCTTC
>TRBD1|.|TRBJ2-5|TRBV9
CASSVGGGQGRETQYF
TGTGCCAGCAGCGTAGGAGGGGGACAGGGTAGGGAGACCCAGTACTTC
>.|.|TRBJ2-1|TRBV19
CASSPDRPINEQFF
TGTGCCAGTAGCCCGGACAGACCCATCAATGAGCAGTTCTTC
>.|.|TRBJ1-1|TRBV4-3
CASSQARTDSNTEAFF
TGCGCCAGCAGCCAAGCTCGAACGGACTCAAACACTGAAGCTTTCTTT
>.|.|TRBJ2-7|TRBV5-1
CASSADIPLYEQYF
TGCGCCAGCAGCGCGGACATACCACTCTACGAGCAGTACTTC
>TRBD2|.|TRBJ2-2|TRBV11-2
CASSLVGLAGLGELFF
TGTGCCAGCAGCTTAGTTGGACTAGCGGGATTGGGGGAGCTGTTTTTT
>.|.|TRBJ2-7|TRBV7-2
CASSLGLNNEQYF
TGTGCCAGCAGCTTGGGTCTTAACAACGAGCAGTACTTC
>.|.|TRBJ1-2|TRBV28
CASSYPGVPYGYTF
TGTGCCAGCAGTTATCCAGGGGTCCCCTATGGCTACACCTTC
>TRBD2|.|TRBJ2-7|TRBV18
CASSPTSGVYEQYF
TGTGCCAGCTCACCAACTAGCGGGGTCTACGAGCAGTACTTC
>.|.|TRBJ1-1|TRBV21-1
CASSKDGTEAFF
TGTGCCAGCAGCAAAGATGGGACTGAAGCTTTCTTT
>TRBD1|.|TRBJ1-5|TRBV2
CATAGTGGDQPQHF
TGTGCCACCGCCGGGACAGGGGGGGATCAGCCCCAGCATTTT
>.|.|TRBJ2-7|TRBV5-6
CASSFPKGLVANYEQYF
TGTGCCAGCAGCTTCCCAAAGGGTCTTGTGGCTAACTACGAGCAGTACTTC
>.|.|TRBJ2-7|TRBV6-5
CASSYWEYEQYF
TGTGCCAGCAGTTACTGGGAATACGAGCAGTACTTC
>.|.|TRBJ1-2|TRBV28
CASSLSSTGSNYGYTF
TGTGCCAGCAGTTTATCAAGTACAGGTTCGAACTATGGCTACACCTTC
>TRBD1|.|TRBJ1-2|TRBV7-9
CASSRTGGSNYGYTF
TGTGCCAGCAGTCGGACAGGGGGAAGTAACTATGGCTACACCTTC
>.|.|TRBJ1-5|TRBV7-2
CASSPPGGSNQPQHF
TGTGCCAGCAGCCCCCCAGGAGGCAGCAATCAGCCCCAGCATTTT
>TRBD1|.|TRBJ1-2|TRBV19
CASSPRTGPGRGGYTF
TGTGCCAGTAGTCCCCGGACAGGGCCAGGGAGGGGAGGCTACACCTTC
>.|.|TRBJ1-1|TRBV6-5
CASSYRGQTNTEAFF
TGTGCCAGCAGTTACCGGGGACAAACGAACACTGAAGCTTTCTTT
>TRBD2|.|TRBJ2-1|TRBV19
CASSPGTRRLGGTYNEQFF
TGTGCCAGTAGTCCCGGGACTAGAAGACTGGGTGGAACCTACAATGAGCAGTTCTTC
>.|.|TRBJ2-3|TRBV10-1
CASSESREDTQYF
TGCGCCAGCAGTGAGTCGAGGGAAGATACGCAGTATTTT
>.|.|TRBJ1-1|TRBV30
CAWSGGEGIVDEAFF
TGTGCCTGGAGTGGGGGGGAGGGTATCGTGGATGAAGCTTTCTTT
>TRBD1|.|TRBJ1-2|TRBV5-1
CASSSPDRVKDGYTF
TGCGCCAGCAGCTCGCCGGACAGGGTAAAGGATGGCTACACCTTC
>TRBD1|.|TRBJ1-2|TRBV7-2
CASSLEAGGGYTF
TGTGCCAGCAGCTTAGAGGCAGGGGGCGGCTACACCTTC
>.|.|TRBJ2-2|TRBV9
CASSVTTGNTGELFF
TGTGCCAGCAGCGTAACGACAGGGAACACCGGGGAGCTGTTTTTT
>.|.|TRBJ1-6|TRBV5-4
CASSLGFTYNSPLHF
TGTGCCAGCAGCCTCGGTTTCACCTATAATTCACCCCTCCACTTT
>.|.|TRBJ2-5|TRBV23-1
CASSQSLWDGETQYF
TGCGCCAGCAGTCAATCATTGTGGGATGGGGAGACCCAGTACTTC
>TRBD2|.|TRBJ2-2|TRBV28
CASSSYGGSPAGELFF
TGTGCCAGCAGTTCGTATGGCGGGAGTCCGGCCGGGGAGCTGTTTTTT
>.|.|TRBJ1-5|TRBV19
CASSIAKGSRGQPQHF
TGTGCCAGTAGTATTGCAAAGGGCAGCCGAGGTCAGCCCCAGCATTTT
>.|.|TRBJ2-3|TRBV12-2
CASRLPPGTQRINTQYF
TGTGCAAGTCGCCTACCCCCCGGGACCCAGCGAATAAATACGCAGTATTTT
>.|.|TRBJ2-1|TRBV6-5
CASSYYTGAPHNEQFF
TGTGCCAGCAGTTACTATACGGGAGCCCCCCACAATGAGCAGTTCTTC
>TRBD2|.|TRBJ2-1|TRBV7-6
CASSPPLGLAGVSEQFF
TGTGCCAGCAGCCCGCCCCTCGGACTAGCGGGAGTATCGGAGCAGTTCTTC
>.|.|TRBJ2-7|TRBV21-1
CASSRTGAYEQYF
TGTGCCAGCAGCCGGACAGGGGCGTACGAGCAGTACTTC
>.|.|TRBJ2-7|TRBV28
CASSPSGTNSVEQYF
TGTGCCAGCAGTCCGTCCGGGACAAACAGCGTCGAGCAGTACTTC
>.|.|TRBJ1-2|TRBV6-1
CASTKTGEYGYTF
TGTGCCAGCACCAAGACAGGAGAGTATGGCTACACCTTC
>TRBD1|.|TRBJ2-5|TRBV7-9
CASSWRTGLPQETQYF
TGTGCCAGCAGCTGGAGGACAGGTTTACCCCAAGAGACCCAGTACTTC
>TRBD1|.|TRBJ2-3|TRBV28
CASSFRGRTDTQYF
TGTGCCAGCAGTTTCAGGGGGCGCACAGATACGCAGTATTTT
>TRBD1|.|TRBJ2-7|TRBV4-3
CASRNGQGGSYEQYF
TGCGCCAGCAGAAACGGACAGGGTGGGTCCTACGAGCAGTACTTC
>.|.|TRBJ2-3|TRBV18
CASSPSVGGGTDTQYF
TGTGCCAGCTCACCCTCGGTGGGGGGCGGCACAGATACGCAGTATTTT
>.|.|TRBJ2-5|TRBV11-2
CASSLVFQETQYF
TGTGCCAGCAGCTTAGTGTTCCAAGAGACCCAGTACTTC
>.|.|TRBJ2-7|TRBV5-1
CASSSGGEQYF
TGCGCCAGCAGTTCTGGGGGGGAGCAGTACTTC